This T cell receptor (beta chain) was captured by sequencing in a study of T cell changes during pregnancy in multiple sclerosis. The protocol was immunoSEQ multiplex PCR, while the TCRdb copy is restricted to in-frame clones and leaves out a portion. The sample has around 35,000 clones, approximately 90% seen once. The ends were cut back, 0 bases at V and 5 bases at J, with 14 bases in the middle. The CDR3 runs to 16 residues. Germline V gene sequence: CDR1 WNHNN, CDR2 SYGVQD (reference sequence). This TCR came from a female donor with multiple sclerosis, enrolled in a pregnancy study. Sample: CD8+ T cells from peripheral blood mononuclear cells, taken in the first trimester of pregnancy. The J gene is TRBJ2-1, the V gene TRBV10-1, with D perhaps TRBD2 (6 bases). CDR3 amino acids: CASSESAGSTDNEQFF. In nucleotides, the CDR3 is TGCGCCAGCAGTGAGTCGGCGGGGAGTACCGACAATGAGCAGTTCTTC.